What follows is one T cell receptor (beta chain) and its context. What it recognizes is unknown. This entry belongs to a study of cytomegalovirus exposure and HLA in healthy donors. Germline values: CDR1 SGHVS, CDR2 FQNEAQ. There are 13 residues in the CDR3. With 0 bases removed from V and 7 bases from J, the gap between germline ends came to 9 bases. PCR was performed using 60 Vbeta and 13 Jbeta primers. Using immunoSEQ multiplex PCR, the repertoire was profiled, and TCRdb retains in-frame clones only, with some absent. The sample includes about 160,000 clones, approximately 85% of them seen just once. Findings of the study overall: Under in vitro conditions, three CMV-associated chains were confirmed as specific for CMV antigens. Indistinguishable V segments, including TRBV6-2 and TRBV6-3, were excluded. It was reportedly the case that the classifier diagnosed cytomegalovirus status with high specificity and sensitivity.

This chain joins TRBV7-8 and TRBJ1-1; D is unresolved. Sequencing input: PBMCs. This TCR was sampled from a man aged 50 or older in good health and CMV-seropositive. DNA of the CDR3: TGTGCCAGCAGCTTAGCGCGGTCGGTTGAAGCTTTCTTT. This gives the protein CASSLARSVEAFF.